The clone carrying this T cell receptor (beta chain) was counted a few times. CDR3 size: 16 residues. V was pared by 0 bases and J by 2 bases, with 4 bases of the junction left unmatched. CDR1 is LNHNV and CDR2 is YYDKDF in the germline V gene (reference sequence). This record belongs to a study of blood T cell repertoires in COVID-19. Study overall: PBMCs, B-cell-depleted T cells, or T cells provided the cDNA or gDNA that made up the material.

Per the study methods: Estimated nucleated cell counts came from reference gene primer amplification. TCRdb's table, derived via immunoSEQ multiplex PCR, lists solely in-frame clones and lacks some. Clonal size and the V and J genes are those of that table, whereas D and trimming came from the DNA. The sample contains approximately 130,000 clones, around 83% of which appear only once. Participant age was roughly 18 to 95 years, and participants resided in approximately 25 US areas. Two negative PCRs, clearance, or symptom resolution had been documented for recovered Cohort 3 donors. Sequenced: PBMCs or T cells enriched from blood (not recorded which). V usage is TRBV15 and J usage is TRBJ2-5; TRBD2 matches 9 bases. The sequence came from a man younger than 45 who had recovered from COVID-19. CDR3 sequence: CATSRDGAGGQETQYF. Written as DNA, the CDR3 is TGTGCCACCAGCAGAGATGGCGCGGGAGGGCAAGAGACCCAGTACTTC.